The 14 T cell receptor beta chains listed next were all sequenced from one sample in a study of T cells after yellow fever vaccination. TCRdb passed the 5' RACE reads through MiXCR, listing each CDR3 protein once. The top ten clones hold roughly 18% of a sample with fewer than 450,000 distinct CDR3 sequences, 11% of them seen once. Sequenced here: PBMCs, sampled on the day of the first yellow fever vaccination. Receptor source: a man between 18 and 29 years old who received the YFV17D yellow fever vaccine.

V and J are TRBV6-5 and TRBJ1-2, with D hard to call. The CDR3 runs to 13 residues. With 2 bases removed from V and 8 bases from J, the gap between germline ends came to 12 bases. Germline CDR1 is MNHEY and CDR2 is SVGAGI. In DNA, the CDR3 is TGTGCCAGCAGTTACACAGATGGCACCGGCTACACCTTC. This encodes CASSYTDGTGYTF.

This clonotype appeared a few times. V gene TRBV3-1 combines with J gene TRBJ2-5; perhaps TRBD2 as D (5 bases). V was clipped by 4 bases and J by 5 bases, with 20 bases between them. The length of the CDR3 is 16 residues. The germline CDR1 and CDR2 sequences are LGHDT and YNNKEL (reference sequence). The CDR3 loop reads CASSPSFGFERETQYF. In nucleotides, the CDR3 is TGTGCCAGCAGCCCCTCCTTCGGGTTTGAGCGGGAGACCCAGTACTTC.

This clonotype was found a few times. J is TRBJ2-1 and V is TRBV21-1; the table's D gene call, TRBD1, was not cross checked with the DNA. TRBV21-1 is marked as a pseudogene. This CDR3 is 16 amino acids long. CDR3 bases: TGTGCCAGCAGCGGGGACAGGGCGAGCTCCTACAATGAGCAGTTCTTC. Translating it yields CASSGDRASSYNEQFF.

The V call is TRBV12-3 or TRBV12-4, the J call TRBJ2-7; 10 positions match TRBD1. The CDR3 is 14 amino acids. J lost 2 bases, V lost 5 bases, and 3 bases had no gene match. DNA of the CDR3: TGTGCCAGCAGTGAAGGACAGGGGGCCTACGAGCAGTACTTC. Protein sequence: CASSEGQGAYEQYF.

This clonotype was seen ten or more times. CDR3 loop: CSVVETVETQYF. In nucleotides, the CDR3 is TGCAGCGTTGTAGAGACAGTCGAGACCCAGTACTTC. The chain employs TRBV29-1 and TRBJ2-5, with a weak D call TRBD1 (5 bases). The CDR3 is made up of 12 amino acids. V gave up 4 bases and J gave up 5 bases, with 11 bases separating them. CDR1 SQVTM and CDR2 ANQGSEA come from the germline V gene.

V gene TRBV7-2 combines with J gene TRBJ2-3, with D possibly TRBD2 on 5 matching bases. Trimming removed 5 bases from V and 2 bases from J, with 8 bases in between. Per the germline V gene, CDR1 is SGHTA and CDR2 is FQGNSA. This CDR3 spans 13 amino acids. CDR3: CASSPDYTDTQYF. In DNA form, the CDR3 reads TGTGCCAGCAGCCCCGACTACACAGATACGCAGTATTTT.

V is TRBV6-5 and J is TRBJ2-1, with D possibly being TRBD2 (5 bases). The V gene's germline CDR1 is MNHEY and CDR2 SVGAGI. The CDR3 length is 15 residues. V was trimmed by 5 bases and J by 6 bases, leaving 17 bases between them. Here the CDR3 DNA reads TGTGCCAGCAGTATTTTAGCGACTATTTCCAATGAGCAGTTCTTC. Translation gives CASSILATISNEQFF.

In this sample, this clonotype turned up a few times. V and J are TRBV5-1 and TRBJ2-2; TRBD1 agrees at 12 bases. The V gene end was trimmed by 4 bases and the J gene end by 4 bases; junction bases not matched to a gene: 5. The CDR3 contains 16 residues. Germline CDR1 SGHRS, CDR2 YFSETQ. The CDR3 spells CASSPGGQGATGELFF. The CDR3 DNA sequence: TGCGCCAGCAGCCCTGGGGGACAGGGGGCCACCGGGGAGCTGTTTTTT.

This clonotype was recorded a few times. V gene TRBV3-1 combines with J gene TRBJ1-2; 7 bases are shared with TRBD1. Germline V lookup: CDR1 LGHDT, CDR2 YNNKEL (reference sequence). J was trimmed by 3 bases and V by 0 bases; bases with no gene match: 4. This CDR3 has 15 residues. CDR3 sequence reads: CASSQDFTGDYGYTF. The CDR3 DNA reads TGTGCCAGCAGCCAAGATTTTACAGGGGACTATGGCTACACCTTC.

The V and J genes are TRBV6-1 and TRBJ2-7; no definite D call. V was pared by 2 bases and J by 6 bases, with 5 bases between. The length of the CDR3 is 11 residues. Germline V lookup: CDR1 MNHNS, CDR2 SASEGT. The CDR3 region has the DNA TGTGCCAGCAGTGAAAGGGTCGAGCAGTACTTC. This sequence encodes CASSERVEQYF.

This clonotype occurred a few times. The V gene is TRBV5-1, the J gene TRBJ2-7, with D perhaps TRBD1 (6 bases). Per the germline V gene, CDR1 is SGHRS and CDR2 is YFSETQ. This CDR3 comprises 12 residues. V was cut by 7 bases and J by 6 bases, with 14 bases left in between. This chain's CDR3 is CASYDRPSEQYF. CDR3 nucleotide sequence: TGCGCCAGCTACGACAGGCCCTCCGAGCAGTACTTC.

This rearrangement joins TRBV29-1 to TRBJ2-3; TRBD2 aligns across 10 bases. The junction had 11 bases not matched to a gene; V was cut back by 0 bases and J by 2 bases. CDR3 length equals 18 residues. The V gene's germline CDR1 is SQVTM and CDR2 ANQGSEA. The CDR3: CSVEDLGLAVGATDTQYF. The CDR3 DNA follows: TGCAGCGTTGAAGACTTAGGACTAGCGGTGGGGGCCACAGATACGCAGTATTTT.

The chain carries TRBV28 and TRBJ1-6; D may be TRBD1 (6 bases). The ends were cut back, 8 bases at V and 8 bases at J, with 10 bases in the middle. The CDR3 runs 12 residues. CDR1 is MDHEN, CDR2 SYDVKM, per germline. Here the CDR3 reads CASGGEDSPLHF. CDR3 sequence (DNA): TGTGCCAGCGGGGGCGAGGATTCACCCCTCCACTTT.

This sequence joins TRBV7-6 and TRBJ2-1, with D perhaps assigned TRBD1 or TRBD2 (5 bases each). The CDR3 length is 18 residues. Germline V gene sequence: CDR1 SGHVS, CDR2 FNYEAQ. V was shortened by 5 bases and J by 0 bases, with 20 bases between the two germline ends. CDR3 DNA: TGTGCCAGCAGCCGCCGGGACGCACCTTGGAGCTCCTACAATGAGCAGTTCTTC. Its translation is CASSRRDAPWSSYNEQFF.